The 10 T cell receptor beta chains below come from one sample, sequenced in a study of cytomegalovirus exposure and HLA in healthy donors. Data came from immunoSEQ multiplex PCR; TCRdb stores just in-frame clones and leaves some out. The data show 200,000 to 300,000 clones, over 75% seen once. Sequenced material: PBMCs. These receptors originate from a man between 18 and 35 years old in good health and CMV-seropositive.

This chain joins TRBV10-3 and TRBJ1-2; 7 bases are a match to TRBD1. This CDR3 has 14 residues. The V gene end was trimmed by 0 bases and the J gene end by 5 bases; junction bases not matched to a gene: 3. CDR1 is ENHRY, CDR2 SYGVKD, per germline. The CDR3 coding sequence is TGTGCCATCAGTGAGTCCGGGACAGCATATGGCTACACCTTC. This encodes CAISESGTAYGYTF.

A note on this clone: A read error may explain this, as a much larger clone is one base away. This chain connects TRBV5-4 to TRBJ1-2, with TRBD1 matching over 7 bases. Trimming at V came to 5 bases and at J to 4 bases, leaving 2 bases not matched to a gene. CDR3 length: 12 amino acids. CDR1 SGHNT and CDR2 YYREEE come from the germline V gene (reference sequence). This CDR3 is CASRGQSYGYTF. DNA for the CDR3: TGTGCCAGCAGGGGACAGTCCTATGGCTACACCTTC.

The rearrangement joins TRBV18 to TRBJ2-3; D gene ambiguous. This CDR3 is 13 amino acids long. Germline V gives CDR1 KGHSH, CDR2 LQKENI. Trimming removed 6 bases at V and 3 bases at J, with 10 bases between. The CDR3 loop reads CASSTELTDTQYF. CDR3 coding DNA: TGTGCCAGCTCTACAGAACTAACAGATACGCAGTATTTT.

This clone has just one count. The CDR3 DNA sequence: TGCAGCGTTGAATCAGGGGCCGCGCAGTACTTC. It is translated as CSVESGAAQYF. The chain is built from TRBV29-1 and TRBJ2-7; D possibly corresponds to TRBD1 (6 bases). Deletions cut 2 bases from V and 9 bases from J, with 11 bases between. This CDR3 is 11 amino acids long. CDR1 SQVTM and CDR2 ANQGSEA come from the germline V gene.

The chain has TRBV5-4 and TRBJ2-5, with a tentative D call TRBD1 (5 bases). V lost 4 bases, J lost 2 bases, and 18 bases lay in between. This CDR3 spans 16 amino acids. The germline CDR1 and CDR2 sequences are SGHNT and YYREEE (reference sequence). CDR3 DNA sequence: TGTGCCAGCAGCCACCCTCTGACAGAGCAACAAGAGACCCAGTACTTC. Encoded protein: CASSHPLTEQQETQYF.

The chain couples TRBV4-3 to TRBJ2-3, with TRBD2 matching 7 bases. The CDR3 consists of 15 residues. Trimming removed 6 bases from V and 0 bases from J; junction bases left unmatched: 6. CDR1 LGHNA and CDR2 YSLEER come from the germline V gene. CDR3 coding DNA: TGCGCCAGCAGGGGAGGGCTCCTTAGCACAGATACGCAGTATTTT. Translation: CASRGGLLSTDTQYF.

The chain combines TRBV6-5 with TRBJ1-2; tentative D call: TRBD1 (6 bases). The CDR3 loop spans 13 amino acids. V was shortened by 6 bases and J by 4 bases, with 12 bases between the two germline ends. The V gene's germline CDR1 is MNHEY and CDR2 SVGAGI. This CDR3 reads CASRQGQFYGYTF. The CDR3 DNA follows: TGTGCCAGCAGACAAGGACAGTTCTATGGCTACACCTTC.

The gene calls are TRBV5-1 and TRBJ2-2; perhaps TRBD1 as D (6 bases). V was cut by 4 bases and J by 0 bases, with 10 bases left in between. The CDR3 runs to 15 residues. Germline lookup yields CDR1 SGHRS and CDR2 YFSETQ. The CDR3: CASSPDSANTGELFF. The CDR3 DNA follows: TGCGCCAGCAGCCCGGACAGCGCGAACACCGGGGAGCTGTTTTTT.

This chain links TRBV2 with TRBJ1-5; 7 nucleotides line up with TRBD1. The CDR3 covers 15 residues. The germline CDR1 and CDR2 sequences are SNHLY and FYNNEI. J lost 2 bases, V lost 6 bases, and 7 bases had no gene match. Here the CDR3 DNA reads TGTGCCAGCAGGAGGGACAGACCTGGCAATCAGCCCCAGCATTTT. Protein sequence: CASRRDRPGNQPQHF.

The CDR3 region is CASSLYSGQGPGYTF. CDR3 coding DNA: TGCGCCAGCAGCTTGTACTCGGGACAGGGACCTGGCTACACCTTC. The V and J genes are TRBV5-1 and TRBJ1-2; TRBD1 matches at 9 bases. The CDR3 has 15 residues. With V trimmed by 1 base and J by 7 bases, 8 bases remained unmatched. The germline CDR1 and CDR2 sequences are SGHRS and YFSETQ.